This section outlines one T cell receptor (beta chain) sequence together with its context. These data come from a study of identifying expanded T cells in peripheral blood. Sequenced by immunoSEQ multiplex PCR; TCRdb stores in-frame clones only, minus some. This table holds around 99,000 clones, about 87% found once. Sequenced input: blood. The receptor was isolated from a person aged 18 to 75 in good health.

CDR3 sequence: CASSLQGIQETQYF. The CDR3, as DNA: TGTGCCAGCAGCTTACAGGGTATTCAAGAGACCCAGTACTTC. The chain employs TRBV5-4 and TRBJ2-5; D is perhaps TRBD1 (6 bases). Germline values: CDR1 SGHNT, CDR2 YYREEE (reference sequence). V lost 2 bases to trimming and J lost 2 bases, with 10 bases between them. The CDR3 consists of 14 residues.